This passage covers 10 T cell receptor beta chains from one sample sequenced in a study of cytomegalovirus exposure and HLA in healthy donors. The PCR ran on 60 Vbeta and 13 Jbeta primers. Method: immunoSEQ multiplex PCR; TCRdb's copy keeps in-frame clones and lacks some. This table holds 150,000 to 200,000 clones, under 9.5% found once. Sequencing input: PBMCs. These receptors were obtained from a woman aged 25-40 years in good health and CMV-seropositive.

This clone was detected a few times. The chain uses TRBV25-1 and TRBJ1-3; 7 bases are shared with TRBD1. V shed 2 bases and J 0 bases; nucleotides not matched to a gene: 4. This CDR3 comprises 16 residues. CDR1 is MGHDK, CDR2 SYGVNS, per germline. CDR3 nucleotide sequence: TGTGCCAGCAGTGAAGCCGGGACAGCCTCTGGAAACACCATATATTTT. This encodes CASSEAGTASGNTIYF.

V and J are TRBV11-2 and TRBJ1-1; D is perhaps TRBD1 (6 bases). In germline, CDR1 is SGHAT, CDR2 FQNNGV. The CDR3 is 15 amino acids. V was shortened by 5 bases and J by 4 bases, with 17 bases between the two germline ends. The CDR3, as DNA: TGTGCCAGCAGCCCCGCGGGGAGGGGGGCCACTGAAGCTTTCTTT. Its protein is CASSPAGRGATEAFF.

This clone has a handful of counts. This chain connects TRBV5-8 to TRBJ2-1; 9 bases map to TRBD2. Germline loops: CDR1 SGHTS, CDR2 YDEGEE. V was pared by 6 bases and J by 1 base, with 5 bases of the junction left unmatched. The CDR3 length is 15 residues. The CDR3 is CASIFLAGSYNEQFF. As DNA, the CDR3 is TGTGCCAGCATTTTCCTAGCGGGATCCTACAATGAGCAGTTCTTC.

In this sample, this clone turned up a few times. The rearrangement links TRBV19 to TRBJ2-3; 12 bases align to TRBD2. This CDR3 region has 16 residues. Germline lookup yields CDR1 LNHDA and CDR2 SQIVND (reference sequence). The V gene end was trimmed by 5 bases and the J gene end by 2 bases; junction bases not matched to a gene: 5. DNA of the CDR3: TGTGCCAGTAGTCCTCTAGCGGGAGGGGTCACAGATACGCAGTATTTT. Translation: CASSPLAGGVTDTQYF.

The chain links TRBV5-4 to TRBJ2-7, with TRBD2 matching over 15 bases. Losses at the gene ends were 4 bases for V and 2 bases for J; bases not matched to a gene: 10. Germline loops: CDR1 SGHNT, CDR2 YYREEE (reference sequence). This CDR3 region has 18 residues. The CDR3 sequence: CASSGGLAGGRAPYEQYF. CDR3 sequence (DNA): TGTGCCAGCAGCGGGGGACTAGCGGGGGGCCGGGCCCCCTACGAGCAGTACTTC.

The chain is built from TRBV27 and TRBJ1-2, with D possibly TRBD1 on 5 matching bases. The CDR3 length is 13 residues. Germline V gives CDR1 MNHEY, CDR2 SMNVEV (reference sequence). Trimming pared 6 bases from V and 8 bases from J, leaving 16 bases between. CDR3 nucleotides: TGTGCCAGCAGCCGAACGGGACTCCCCGGCTACACCTTC. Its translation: CASSRTGLPGYTF.

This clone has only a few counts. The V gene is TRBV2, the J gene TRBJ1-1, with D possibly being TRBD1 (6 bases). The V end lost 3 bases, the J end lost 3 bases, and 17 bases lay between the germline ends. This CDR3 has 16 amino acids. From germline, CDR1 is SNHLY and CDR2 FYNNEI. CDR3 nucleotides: TGTGCCAGCAGTGATAGGGCGGCCAGGGGAGACACTGAAGCTTTCTTT. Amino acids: CASSDRAARGDTEAFF.

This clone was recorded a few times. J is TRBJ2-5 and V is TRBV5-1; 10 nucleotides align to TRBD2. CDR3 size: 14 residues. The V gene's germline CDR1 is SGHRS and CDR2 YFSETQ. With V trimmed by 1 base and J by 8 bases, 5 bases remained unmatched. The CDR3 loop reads CASSLTSGEVTQYF. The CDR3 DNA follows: TGCGCCAGCAGCTTGACTAGCGGGGAGGTCACCCAGTACTTC.

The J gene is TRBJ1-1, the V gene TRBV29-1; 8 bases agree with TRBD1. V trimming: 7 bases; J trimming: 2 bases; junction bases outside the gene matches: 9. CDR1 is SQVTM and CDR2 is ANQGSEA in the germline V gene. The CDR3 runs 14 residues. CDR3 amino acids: CSATTGATNTEAFF. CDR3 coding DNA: TGCAGCGCTACGACAGGGGCGACCAACACTGAAGCTTTCTTT.

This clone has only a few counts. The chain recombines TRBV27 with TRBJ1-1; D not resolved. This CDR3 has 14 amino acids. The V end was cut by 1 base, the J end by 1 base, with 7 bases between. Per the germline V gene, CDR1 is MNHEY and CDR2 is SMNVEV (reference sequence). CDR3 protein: CASSLYGTNTEAFF. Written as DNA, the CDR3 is TGTGCCAGCAGTTTATATGGCACGAACACTGAAGCTTTCTTT.